The 16 T cell receptor beta chains below were found in one sample sequenced in a study of chemoradiotherapy in HPV16-positive cancers. Generated by immunoSEQ multiplex PCR, the TCRdb table keeps only in-frame clones and is missing some. The data contain over a thousand clones, approximately 82% of them singletons. The sequenced sample was tumor tissue, obtained from a patient who underwent chemoradiotherapy. Every receptor here comes from a human donor with HPV-associated anogenital cancer.

This chain connects TRBV19 to TRBJ2-1; no reliable D call. The V and J ends lost 4 bases and 3 bases respectively, with 16 bases between them. Germline V CDR1 and CDR2: LNHDA, SQIVND (reference sequence). The CDR3 covers 16 residues. In DNA form, the CDR3 reads TGTGCCAGTAGTACCCGGACCCCCCTGGGCTACAATGAGCAGTTCTTC. Translation: CASSTRTPLGYNEQFF. The full variable domain, in which reference TRBV19 and TRBJ2-1 provide the parts outside the CDR3, is DGGITQSPKYLFRKEGQNVTLSCEQNLNHDAMYWYRQDPGQGLRLIYYSQIVNDFQKGDIAEGYSVSREKKESFPLTVTSAQKNPTAFYLCASSTRTPLGYNEQFFGPGTRLTVL.

CDR3 nucleotides: TGCGCCAGCAGTGAGGACAGATTAACCGGGGAGCTGTTTTTT. This translates into CASSEDRLTGELFF. The rearrangement links TRBV10-2 to TRBJ2-2, with a weak D call TRBD1 (5 bases). V lost 2 bases to trimming and J lost 5 bases, with 9 bases between them. Germline V gives CDR1 WSHSY, CDR2 SAAADI. The CDR3 runs 14 residues.

The chain recombines TRBV6-6 with TRBJ2-7; TRBD2 might be the D (6 bases). This CDR3 region has 14 residues. The ends were cut back, 1 base at V and 4 bases at J, with 11 bases in the middle. The V gene's germline CDR1 is MNHNY and CDR2 SVGAGI (reference sequence). The CDR3 protein is CASSYFGGRYEQYF. The DNA for the CDR3 is TGTGCCAGCAGTTACTTCGGGGGAAGGTACGAGCAGTACTTC.

The genes are TRBV28 and TRBJ1-5; tentative D call: TRBD1 (5 bases). Trimming removed 2 bases from V and 8 bases from J, with 10 bases in between. The CDR3 runs 13 residues. CDR1 MDHEN and CDR2 SYDVKM come from the germline V gene. CDR3 in amino acids: CASSLEGQKPQHF. For the CDR3, the DNA is TGTGCCAGCAGTTTAGAGGGGCAGAAGCCCCAGCATTTT.

The gene calls are TRBV7-6 and TRBJ2-1, with 7 bases aligning to TRBD2. Germline lookup yields CDR1 SGHVS and CDR2 FNYEAQ. V lost 3 bases to trimming and J lost 8 bases; unmatched junction nucleotides: 13. The CDR3 consists of 16 residues. For the CDR3, the DNA is TGTGCCAGCAGCTTTGGAATAGCGGGCCCCGGCCATGAGCAGTTCTTC. Encoded protein: CASSFGIAGPGHEQFF. Looking up the rest from reference TRBV7-6 and TRBJ2-1 gives the full variable domain: GAGVSQSPRYKVTKRGQDVALRCDPISGHVSLYWYRQALGQGPEFLTYFNYEAQQDKSGLPNDRFSAERPEGSISTLTIQRTEQRDSAMYRCASSFGIAGPGHEQFFGPGTRLTVL.

The gene calls are TRBV6-1 and TRBJ1-4; weak D call: TRBD1 (5 bases). This CDR3 is built from 15 residues. Germline CDR1 reads MNHNS; CDR2 reads SASEGT. Trimming stripped 6 bases from V and 5 bases from J, with 16 bases between. The CDR3 DNA reads TGTGCCAGCAGCGATTTTTTGGGGCTAAATGAAAAACTGTTTTTT. Translation gives CASSDFLGLNEKLFF.

V gene TRBV6-4 combines with J gene TRBJ2-3; 10 nucleotides align to TRBD2. V shed 3 bases, J shed 0 bases, and the junction held 0 bases outside the gene matches. The CDR3 is 15 amino acids. Germline CDR1 reads MRHNA; CDR2 reads SNTAGT. The CDR3 reads CASSELAGSTDTQYF. The CDR3, as DNA: TGTGCCAGCAGTGAACTAGCGGGGAGCACAGATACGCAGTATTTT.

J is TRBJ1-5 and V is TRBV6-1, with D possibly matching TRBD1 (6 bases). The CDR3 sequence is 15 residues long. V lost 5 bases and J lost 7, with 18 bases in between. Per germline, CDR1 MNHNS and CDR2 SASEGT. The CDR3 sequence is CASSLGGAGSQPQHF. CDR3 in DNA: TGTGCCAGCAGTTTGGGGGGGGCAGGGTCCCAGCCCCAGCATTTT.

The chain uses TRBV11-3 and TRBJ1-5, with D perhaps TRBD1 (5 bases). CDR1 and CDR2 from the germline V gene are SGHNT and YENEEA. This CDR3 has 16 residues. The V and J ends lost 4 bases and 0 bases respectively, with 13 bases between them. The CDR3 protein is CASSSVGRDSNQPQHF. The DNA of the CDR3 is TGTGCCAGCAGCTCCGTGGGGCGTGATAGCAATCAGCCCCAGCATTTT.

The rearrangement links TRBV27 to TRBJ1-2; 10 bases line up with TRBD1. This CDR3 has 15 amino acids. Germline values: CDR1 MNHEY, CDR2 SMNVEV (reference sequence). With V trimmed by 2 bases and J by 4 bases, 4 bases remained unmatched. The CDR3 reads CASSLGDRGLYGYTF. In DNA, the CDR3 is TGTGCCAGCAGTTTAGGGGACAGGGGACTCTATGGCTACACCTTC.

V is TRBV4-1 and J is TRBJ1-6; no firm D call. CDR3 size: 13 residues. Per the germline V gene, CDR1 is MGHRA and CDR2 is YSYEKL. V was shortened by 4 bases and J by 13 bases, with 14 bases between the two germline ends. CDR3 residues: CASSLLRDSPLHF. The CDR3 bases are TGCGCCAGCAGCCTCCTCCGGGATAGTCCCCTCCACTTT.

The chain couples TRBV12-5 to TRBJ2-3; 7 nucleotides match TRBD2. Looked up from germline, CDR1 is LGHNT and CDR2 is FRNRAP. V trimming: 1 base; J trimming: 0 bases; junction bases outside the gene matches: 4. CDR3 length: 16 amino acids. Here the CDR3 DNA reads TGTGCTAGTGGTTTGGAGCATAGCGGGAGCACAGATACGCAGTATTTT. It codes for CASGLEHSGSTDTQYF.

The chain joins TRBV28 to TRBJ1-1, with TRBD1 as a possible D gene (5 bases). From germline, CDR1 is MDHEN and CDR2 SYDVKM. Trimming removed 6 bases at V and 1 base at J, with 21 bases between. The CDR3 has 17 amino acids. The CDR3 nucleotides read TGTGCCAGCAGGCCTATGGGGACTCTCGGTGAGAACACTGAAGCTTTCTTT. This sequence encodes CASRPMGTLGENTEAFF.

The chain links TRBV7-3 to TRBJ1-6, with a possible D match to TRBD1 (6 bases). The CDR3 has 14 residues. CDR1 SGHTA and CDR2 FQGTGA come from the germline V gene. Between the trimmed V and J ends, which lost 5 bases and 3 bases, there was a span of 8 bases. The DNA of the CDR3 is TGTGCCAGCAGCATAGGGGGCTATAATTCACCCCTCCACTTT. Its protein is CASSIGGYNSPLHF.

The chain uses TRBV30 and TRBJ2-5, with TRBD2 as a possible D gene (6 bases). The CDR3 contains 13 residues. Trimming took 2 bases from V and 4 from J, leaving 11 bases between them. CDR1 is GTSNPN, CDR2 SVGIG, per germline (reference sequence). In DNA, the CDR3 is TGTGCCTGGAGTCGACGGGAGAGAGAGACCCAGTACTTC. Its protein product is CAWSRRERETQYF.

The rearrangement joins TRBV29-1 to TRBJ1-1, with D possibly being TRBD1 (5 bases). Germline V CDR1 and CDR2: SQVTM, ANQGSEA. The V end lost 6 bases, the J end lost 4 bases, and 12 bases lay between the germline ends. This CDR3 has 12 residues. CDR3 sequence: CSVTGPGTEAFF. CDR3 sequence (DNA): TGCAGCGTCACAGGCCCCGGCACTGAAGCTTTCTTT.